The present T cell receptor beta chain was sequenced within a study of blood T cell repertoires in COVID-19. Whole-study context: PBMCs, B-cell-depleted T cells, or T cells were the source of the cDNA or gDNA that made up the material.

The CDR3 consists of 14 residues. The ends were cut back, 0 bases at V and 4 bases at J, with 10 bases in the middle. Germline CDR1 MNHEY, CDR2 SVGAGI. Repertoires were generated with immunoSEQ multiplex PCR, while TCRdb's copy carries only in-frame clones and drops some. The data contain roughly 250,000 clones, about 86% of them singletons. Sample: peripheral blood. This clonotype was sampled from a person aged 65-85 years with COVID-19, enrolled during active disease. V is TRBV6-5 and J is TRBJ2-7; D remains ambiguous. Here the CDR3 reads CASSYSFVGYEQYF. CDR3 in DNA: TGTGCCAGCAGTTACTCGTTCGTCGGGTACGAGCAGTACTTC.